Following are 18 T cell receptor beta chains from one sample sequenced in a study of cytomegalovirus exposure and HLA in healthy donors. Using immunoSEQ multiplex PCR, the repertoire was profiled, and TCRdb retains in-frame clones only, with some absent. The sample holds 57,000 or so clones, 90% to 97% seen once. The sample comprised PBMCs. The receptor set was obtained from a man aged 18 to 30 in good health and CMV-seronegative.

This clone has just one count. This chain joins TRBV6-1 and TRBJ1-5; no clear D. The CDR3 spans 11 residues. CDR1 and CDR2 (germline): MNHNS, SASEGT. Between the trimmed V and J ends, which lost 3 bases and 7 bases, there was a span of 4 bases. The DNA of the CDR3 is TGTGCCAGCAGTGATACACAGCCCCAGCATTTT. This translates into CASSDTQPQHF.

The chain couples TRBV18 to TRBJ2-1; TRBD2 agrees at 11 bases. Trimming took 7 bases from V and 7 from J; bases not matched to a gene: 9. CDR1 is KGHSH and CDR2 is LQKENI in the germline V gene. CDR3 length: 15 amino acids. CDR3 protein: CASFSLAGVRNEQFF. Written as DNA, the CDR3 is TGTGCCAGCTTCTCACTAGCGGGAGTTCGGAATGAGCAGTTCTTC.

DNA for the CDR3: TGCGCCAGCAGCCCACGACAGGGTAGTGCTTACGAGCAGTACTTC. Its protein product is CASSPRQGSAYEQYF. The chain links TRBV5-1 to TRBJ2-7; TRBD1 matches at 7 bases. There are 15 residues in the CDR3. The germline gives CDR1 SGHRS, CDR2 YFSETQ. With V trimmed by 4 bases and J by 4 bases, 11 bases remained unmatched.

CDR3 sequence: CSVGQGKNQPQHF. CDR3 DNA sequence: TGCAGCGTTGGACAGGGGAAAAATCAGCCCCAGCATTTT. The chain links TRBV29-1 to TRBJ1-5, with 8 bases aligning to TRBD1. From germline, CDR1 is SQVTM and CDR2 ANQGSEA. The CDR3 loop spans 13 amino acids. With V trimmed by 4 bases and J by 4 bases, 3 bases remained unmatched.

CDR3 loop: CAGLARNQETQYF. CDR3 bases: TGTGCCGGACTAGCGAGAAATCAAGAGACCCAGTACTTC. The J gene is TRBJ2-5, the V gene TRBV28; 9 nucleotides align to TRBD2. V was clipped by 11 bases and J by 2 bases; unmatched bases: 6. In germline, CDR1 is MDHEN, CDR2 SYDVKM. The CDR3 has 13 amino acids. The full variable domain, completed using reference TRBV28 and TRBJ2-5, is DVKVTQSSRYLVKRTGEKVFLECVQDMDHENMFWYRQDPGLGLRLIYFSYDVKMKEKGDIPEGYSVSREKKERFSLILESASTNQTSMYLCAGLARNQETQYFGPGTRLLVL.

This clone was seen a single time. V is TRBV27 and J is TRBJ1-1; the match to TRBD1 covers 7 bases. The germline CDR1 and CDR2 sequences are MNHEY and SMNVEV (reference sequence). With 2 bases clipped from V and 6 bases from J, the junction kept 6 bases outside the gene matches. This CDR3 region has 14 residues. The DNA of the CDR3 is TGTGCCAGCAGTTTACAGGGGGACAGTTCTGAAGCTTTCTTT. Its translation: CASSLQGDSSEAFF.

This chain uses TRBV28 with TRBJ2-1; TRBD2 matches 10 bases. Germline V gene lookup returns CDR1 MDHEN and CDR2 SYDVKM. There are 15 residues in the CDR3. J gave up 7 bases and V 5 bases, and 8 bases lay outside the gene matches. CDR3 bases: TGTGCCAGCAGTACTACGGGACTAGCGCGAAATGAGCAGTTCTTC. The encoded protein is CASSTTGLARNEQFF.

The gene calls are TRBV19 and TRBJ2-1; D is uncertain. The germline V gene encodes CDR1 LNHDA and CDR2 SQIVND (reference sequence). The ends were cut back, 2 bases at V and 7 bases at J, with 9 bases in the middle. The CDR3 totals 13 residues. The CDR3 region is CASSILGSNEQFF. The CDR3 coding sequence is TGTGCCAGTAGTATACTAGGTTCAAATGAGCAGTTCTTC. The whole variable domain, filled in from reference TRBV19 and TRBJ2-1, reads DGGITQSPKYLFRKEGQNVTLSCEQNLNHDAMYWYRQDPGQGLRLIYYSQIVNDFQKGDIAEGYSVSREKKESFPLTVTSAQKNPTAFYLCASSILGSNEQFFGPGTRLTVL.

V gene TRBV7-2 combines with J gene TRBJ1-2, with a tentative D call TRBD1 (5 bases). V lost 2 bases, J lost 6 bases, and 10 bases lay in between. Germline V gives CDR1 SGHTA, CDR2 FQGNSA. The CDR3 loop spans 13 amino acids. The CDR3 nucleotides read TGTGCCAGCAGCTTATTGATAGGGGATGGCTACACCTTC. Translation gives CASSLLIGDGYTF.

The rearrangement uses TRBV27 and TRBJ2-5, with 7 bases identical to TRBD1. V shed 5 bases and J 5 bases; nucleotides not matched to a gene: 8. The germline V gene encodes CDR1 MNHEY and CDR2 SMNVEV (reference sequence). The CDR3 sequence is 14 residues long. This CDR3 reads CASSAQGVRETQYF. The CDR3 nucleotides read TGTGCCAGCAGTGCCCAGGGGGTAAGGGAGACCCAGTACTTC.

The chain joins TRBV27 to TRBJ1-2, with a possible D match to TRBD1 (6 bases). The CDR3 consists of 14 residues. CDR1 is MNHEY and CDR2 is SMNVEV in the germline V gene (reference sequence). Trimming removed 5 bases from V and 3 bases from J, with 13 bases in between. The CDR3 loop is CASSDDRKHYGYTF. The CDR3 nucleotides read TGTGCCAGCAGTGACGACAGGAAACACTATGGCTACACCTTC.

The rearrangement joins TRBV19 to TRBJ2-3; 11 bases are a match to TRBD2. V gave up 10 bases and J gave up 2 bases; unmatched junction bases: 8. CDR3 size: 15 residues. CDR1 and CDR2 (germline): LNHDA, SQIVND (reference sequence). The CDR3 loop reads CATRGLAANTDTQYF. CDR3 DNA: TGTGCCACTAGGGGACTAGCGGCGAACACAGATACGCAGTATTTT. Full variable domain (remainder filled in from reference TRBV19 and TRBJ2-3): DGGITQSPKYLFRKEGQNVTLSCEQNLNHDAMYWYRQDPGQGLRLIYYSQIVNDFQKGDIAEGYSVSREKKESFPLTVTSAQKNPTAFYLCATRGLAANTDTQYFGPGTRLTVL.

This clone was seen a few times. The V and J genes are TRBV9 and TRBJ2-7, with 7 bases fitting TRBD1. This CDR3 has 15 residues. V shed 4 bases and J 1 base; nucleotides not matched to a gene: 8. Germline V gene sequence: CDR1 SGDLS, CDR2 YYNGEE. CDR3 loop: CASSPRQGPSYEQYF. The CDR3 DNA sequence: TGTGCCAGCAGCCCACGACAGGGCCCATCCTACGAGCAGTACTTC.

In its sample, this clone was seen once. J is TRBJ2-1 and V is TRBV28, with 9 bases aligning to TRBD2. Germline CDR1 is MDHEN and CDR2 is SYDVKM. CDR3 length equals 15 residues. The V gene end was trimmed by 10 bases and the J gene end by 8 bases; junction bases not matched to a gene: 15. The CDR3 coding sequence is TGTGCCATCGAACTCAGGGGACTAGCAACGCATGAGCAGTTCTTC. It codes for CAIELRGLATHEQFF.

This chain joins TRBV5-1 and TRBJ2-5; D possibly corresponds to TRBD1 (6 bases). The CDR3 spans 13 residues. CDR1 is SGHRS, CDR2 YFSETQ, per germline. V dropped 2 bases and J dropped 3 bases, with 8 bases sitting between them. DNA for the CDR3: TGCGCCAGCAGCTTAAACAGGGAAGAGACCCAGTACTTC. Protein: CASSLNREETQYF.

The V gene is TRBV7-2, the J gene TRBJ2-5, with a tentative D call TRBD2 (5 bases). The germline gives CDR1 SGHTA, CDR2 FQGNSA. The V gene lost 5 bases and the J gene lost 5 bases, with 15 bases spanning the gap. This CDR3 spans 14 amino acids. The CDR3 loop reads CASSPRAGWETQYF. DNA of the CDR3: TGTGCCAGCAGCCCACGCGCGGGCTGGGAGACCCAGTACTTC.

The chain combines TRBV28 with TRBJ2-2, with 8 bases matching TRBD2. From germline, CDR1 is MDHEN and CDR2 SYDVKM. The V gene end was trimmed by 4 bases and the J gene end by 7 bases; junction bases not matched to a gene: 5. This CDR3 has 14 residues. The CDR3 protein is CASSSTSVGGELFF. The CDR3 nucleotides are TGTGCCAGCAGTTCGACTAGCGTCGGCGGGGAGCTGTTTTTT.

The chain uses TRBV2 and TRBJ1-3; TRBD1 matches 9 bases. The CDR3 runs 16 residues. Germline CDR1 and CDR2: SNHLY and FYNNEI. The trim removed 5 bases at V and 0 bases at J, leaving 5 bases unmatched. The chain's CDR3 is CASSRDRDNSGNTIYF. CDR3 sequence (DNA): TGTGCCAGCAGTCGGGACAGGGACAACTCTGGAAACACCATATATTTT.